Below are 16 T cell receptor beta chains sequenced from a single sample in a study of blood T cell repertoires in COVID-19. Sequencing used immunoSEQ multiplex PCR; TCRdb keeps in-frame clones, though not all of them. Of 150,000 to 200,000 clones in the sample, roughly 87% were seen once. Sequencing input: PBMCs or T cells enriched from blood (not recorded which). These receptors originate from a woman between 45 and 65 years old who had recovered from COVID-19.

This clone was picked up a small number of times. This chain uses TRBV19 with TRBJ2-7, with D maybe TRBD1 (6 bases). Trimming cost V 3 bases and J 4 bases, with 13 bases left between them. Per germline, CDR1 LNHDA and CDR2 SQIVND (reference sequence). The CDR3 is made up of 14 amino acids. For the CDR3, the DNA is TGTGCCAGTAGTATCGAGGCAGGGGTGTACGAGCAGTACTTC. Its protein is CASSIEAGVYEQYF.

The chain couples TRBV11-2 to TRBJ2-2; tentative D call: TRBD1 (6 bases). Trimming left V 1 base short and J 2 bases short, with 11 bases between. Germline assignment: CDR1 SGHAT and CDR2 FQNNGV. This CDR3 has 16 amino acids. CDR3 sequence (DNA): TGTGCCAGCAGCTTAGCAGGGGCGGGTAACACCGGGGAGCTGTTTTTT. Translating it yields CASSLAGAGNTGELFF. Full variable domain (outside the CDR3, taken from reference TRBV11-2 and TRBJ2-2): EAGVAQSPRYKIIEKRQSVAFWCNPISGHATLYWYQQILGQGPKLLIQFQNNGVVDDSQLPKDRFSAERLKGVDSTLKIQPAKLEDSAVYLCASSLAGAGNTGELFFGEGSRLTVL.

This chain links TRBV5-6 with TRBJ2-1; a possible D gene is TRBD1 (8 bases). Germline loops: CDR1 SGHDT, CDR2 YYEEEE. This CDR3 has 18 residues. Trimming shortened V by 4 bases and J by 10 bases, and 30 bases separated the two germline ends. DNA of the CDR3: TGTGCCAGCAGCCCCAGCGGACCCCAGACAGGGGAGGGGGCCGAGCAGTTCTTC. The encoded protein is CASSPSGPQTGEGAEQFF.

The chain has TRBV4-2 and TRBJ2-1; D is perhaps TRBD2 (5 bases). V lost 1 base, J lost 5 bases, and 9 bases lay in between. The CDR3 extends over 14 amino acids. Germline V gene sequence: CDR1 LGHNA, CDR2 YNFKEQ. The CDR3 region has the DNA TGTGCCAGCAGCCAAGCGGGGATCCACAATGAGCAGTTCTTC. Its protein product is CASSQAGIHNEQFF.

The chain has TRBV5-8 and TRBJ1-5, with TRBD1 identical over 7 bases. V shed 4 bases, J shed 3 bases, and the junction held 13 bases outside the gene matches. Looked up from germline, CDR1 is SGHTS and CDR2 is YDEGEE. The CDR3 covers 17 residues. The CDR3 coding sequence is TGTGCCAGCAGCGTTAGAGGGACAGCAGATCCCAATCAGCCCCAGCATTTT. It specifies CASSVRGTADPNQPQHF.

This clone was counted only a few times. The genes are TRBV5-6 and TRBJ1-5; 7 bases fit TRBD1. The CDR3 sequence is 16 residues long. Germline values: CDR1 SGHDT, CDR2 YYEEEE. V gave up 2 bases and J gave up 4 bases; unmatched junction bases: 9. CDR3 sequence: CASSLSRGLGNQPQHF. CDR3 bases: TGTGCCAGCAGCTTATCGAGGGGGCTCGGTAATCAGCCCCAGCATTTT.

This clone has only a few counts. This chain connects TRBV15 to TRBJ1-5, with a weak D call TRBD1 (6 bases). Germline CDR1 reads LNHNV; CDR2 reads YYDKDF (reference sequence). This CDR3 has 14 residues. The V end was cut by 1 base, the J end by 7 bases, with 11 bases between. This CDR3 is CATSRVQGKQPQHF. CDR3 DNA: TGTGCCACCAGCAGAGTACAGGGAAAGCAGCCCCAGCATTTT. Variable domain in full (rest from reference TRBV15 and TRBJ1-5): DAMVIQNPRYQVTQFGKPVTLSCSQTLNHNVMYWYQQKSSQAPKLLFHYYDKDFNNEADTPDNFQSRRPNTSFCFLDIRSPGLGDTAMYLCATSRVQGKQPQHFGDGTRLSIL.

About this clone: This may be a read error, as it is one base from a much larger clone. The chain links TRBV7-9 to TRBJ1-5; 8 nucleotides line up with TRBD1. Germline CDR1 SEHNR, CDR2 FQNEAQ (reference sequence). The CDR3 has 15 amino acids. CDR3 DNA sequence: TGTGCCAGCAGCCTAGCGGGACAGGGCAATCAGCCCCAGCATTTT. It encodes CASSLAGQGNQPQHF.

The V call is TRBV2, the J call TRBJ1-1; 8 bases line up with TRBD1. The CDR3 loop spans 15 amino acids. Per germline, CDR1 SNHLY and CDR2 FYNNEI. V lost 7 bases and J lost 4; bases outside the gene matches: 11. DNA of the CDR3: TGTGCCAGCACCCGACAGGGGTTCGGGTTCACTGAAGCTTTCTTT. Its protein is CASTRQGFGFTEAFF.

This clone was counted once. The V gene is TRBV24-1, the J gene TRBJ2-3; 10 bases are shared with TRBD2. CDR1 and CDR2 (germline): KGHDR, SFDVKD. V was clipped by 3 bases and J by 4 bases; unmatched bases: 15. The CDR3 covers 19 residues. The CDR3 here is CATSDPGTSASSFPDTQYF. CDR3 coding DNA: TGTGCCACCAGTGATCCGGGGACTAGCGCCTCCTCCTTCCCAGATACGCAGTATTTT.

This clone was observed a single time. The V gene is TRBV20-1, the J gene TRBJ2-3, with 12 bases aligning to TRBD2. The length of the CDR3 is 17 residues. The ends lost 3 bases at V and 3 bases at J; junction bases unmatched: 10. Germline CDR1 is DFQATT and CDR2 is SNEGSKA (reference sequence). For the CDR3, the DNA is TGCAGTGCTAGTCGGCCGACTAGCGGGAGTCTGACAGATACGCAGTATTTT. This codes for CSASRPTSGSLTDTQYF.

The chain combines TRBV7-9 with TRBJ2-7; possible D gene TRBD1, 5 bases. The CDR3 covers 17 residues. Trimming took off 5 bases at V and 0 bases at J, with 20 bases between the two ends. Germline V gives CDR1 SEHNR, CDR2 FQNEAQ (reference sequence). This chain's CDR3 is CASSVTPQGTFSYEQYF. The CDR3 DNA reads as TGTGCCAGCAGCGTAACGCCGCAGGGCACTTTCTCCTACGAGCAGTACTTC. The whole variable domain, filled in from reference TRBV7-9 and TRBJ2-7, reads DTGVSQNPRHKITKRGQNVTFRCDPISEHNRLYWYRQTLGQGPEFLTYFQNEAQLEKSRLLSDRFSAERPKGSFSTLEIQRTEQGDSAMYLCASSVTPQGTFSYEQYFGPGTRLTVT.

The chain uses TRBV5-4 and TRBJ1-2; the D is unclear. Germline CDR1 SGHNT, CDR2 YYREEE (reference sequence). Trimming cost V 7 bases and J 1 base, with 20 bases left between them. This CDR3 has 16 residues. CDR3 nucleotides: TGTGCCAGCGGCCTCAGAGGGATCAAGATTAACTATGGCTACACCTTC. Its protein is CASGLRGIKINYGYTF.

The chain couples TRBV5-1 to TRBJ1-2; D not certain. The germline V gene encodes CDR1 SGHRS and CDR2 YFSETQ. This CDR3 comprises 14 residues. V was trimmed by 4 bases and J by 4 bases, leaving 14 bases between them. CDR3 nucleotides: TGCGCCAGCAGCCCTGGAGACGGCACCTATGGCTACACCTTC. This codes for CASSPGDGTYGYTF.

The gene calls are TRBV28 and TRBJ2-7; tentatively, D is TRBD1 (5 bases). The germline CDR1 and CDR2 sequences are MDHEN and SYDVKM. CDR3 size: 14 residues. Trimming shortened V by 8 bases and J by 3 bases, and 17 bases separated the two germline ends. The CDR3 sequence: CASAGARVGYEQYF. The CDR3 DNA sequence: TGTGCCAGCGCTGGGGCCCGGGTTGGCTACGAGCAGTACTTC.

V gene TRBV5-1 combines with J gene TRBJ2-2; TRBD2 might be the D (5 bases). CDR1 and CDR2 from the germline V gene are SGHRS and YFSETQ. The V end lost 0 bases, the J end lost 6 bases, and 12 bases lay between the germline ends. The CDR3 has 15 amino acids. CDR3 nucleotides: TGCGCCAGCAGCTTGGTGTCTGTGGAGGCCGGGGAGCTGTTTTTT. This sequence encodes CASSLVSVEAGELFF.